The clone carrying this T cell receptor (beta chain) was detected only a few times. Unique molecular identifiers featured in how the TCRbeta library was prepared. TCRdb reprocessed the PCR reads with MiXCR, giving one entry per CDR3 protein. The sample lists 640,000 or so distinct CDR3 sequences, 15% to 20% occurring once. The data belong to a study of T-cell reconstitution after alpha-beta-depleted transplantation in children. This CDR3 comprises 16 residues. In germline, CDR1 is SSHAT, CDR2 FNYEAQ (reference sequence). Trimming removed 1 base at V and 5 bases at J, with 15 bases between. This sample comprised PBMCs from the stem cell graft donor, obtained from the stem cell graft. The source is a human donor who donated a stem cell graft to a child with acute myeloid leukemia. The chain employs TRBV7-7 and TRBJ2-1; D not certain. CDR3 amino acids: CASSLGVGPPNNEQFF. DNA of the CDR3: TGTGCCAGCAGCTTAGGTGTCGGCCCACCGAACAATGAGCAGTTCTTC.